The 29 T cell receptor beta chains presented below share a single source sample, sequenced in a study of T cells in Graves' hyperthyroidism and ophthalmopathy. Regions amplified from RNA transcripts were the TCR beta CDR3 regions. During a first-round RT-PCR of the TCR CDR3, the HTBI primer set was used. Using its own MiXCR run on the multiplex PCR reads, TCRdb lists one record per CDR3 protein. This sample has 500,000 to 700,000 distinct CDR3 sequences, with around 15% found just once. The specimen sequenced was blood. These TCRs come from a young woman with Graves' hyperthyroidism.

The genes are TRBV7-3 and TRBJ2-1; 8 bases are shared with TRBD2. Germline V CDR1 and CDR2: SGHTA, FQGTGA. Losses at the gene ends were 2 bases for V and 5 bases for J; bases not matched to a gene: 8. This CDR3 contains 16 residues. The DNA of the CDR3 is TGTGCCAGCAGCTTAGTACGTCGGGGGGGTAACAATGAGCAGTTCTTC. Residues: CASSLVRRGGNNEQFF.

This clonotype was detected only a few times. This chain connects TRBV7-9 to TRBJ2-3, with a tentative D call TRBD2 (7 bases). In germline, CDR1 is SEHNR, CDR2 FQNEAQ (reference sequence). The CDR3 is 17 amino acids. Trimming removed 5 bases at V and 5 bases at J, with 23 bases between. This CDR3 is CASSPTKGGGVRDTQYF. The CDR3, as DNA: TGTGCCAGCAGCCCTACTAAAGGGGGGGGCGTCAGAGATACGCAGTATTTT.

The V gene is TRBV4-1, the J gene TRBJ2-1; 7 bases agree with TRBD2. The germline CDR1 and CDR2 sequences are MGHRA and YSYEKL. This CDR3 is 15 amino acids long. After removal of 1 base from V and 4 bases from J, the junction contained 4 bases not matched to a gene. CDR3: CASSQGPGGYNEQFF. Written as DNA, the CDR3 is TGCGCCAGCAGCCAAGGCCCGGGAGGTTACAATGAGCAGTTCTTC.

The CDR3 DNA reads TGTGCCAGCGGGGCGAGTATCGGGAACACCGGGGAGCTGTTTTTT. Protein sequence: CASGASIGNTGELFF. V usage is TRBV7-9 and J usage is TRBJ2-2; maybe TRBD1 (5 bases). CDR1 and CDR2 from the germline V gene are SEHNR and FQNEAQ (reference sequence). The V gene lost 8 bases and the J gene lost 1 base, with 14 bases spanning the gap. This CDR3 is 15 amino acids long.

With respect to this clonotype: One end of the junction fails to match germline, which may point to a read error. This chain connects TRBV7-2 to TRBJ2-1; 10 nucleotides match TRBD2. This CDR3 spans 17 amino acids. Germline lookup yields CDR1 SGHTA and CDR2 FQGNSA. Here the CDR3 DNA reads TGCGCCAGCAGCCAAGAACCAGCGGGGGGGCCCAACAATGAGCAGTTCTTC. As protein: CASSQEPAGGPNNEQFF.

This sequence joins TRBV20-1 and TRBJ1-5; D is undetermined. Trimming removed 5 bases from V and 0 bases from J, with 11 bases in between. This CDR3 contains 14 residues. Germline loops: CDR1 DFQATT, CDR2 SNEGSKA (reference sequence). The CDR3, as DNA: TGCAGTGCTGCGGAGAGATATAGCAATCAGCCCCAGCATTTT. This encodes CSAAERYSNQPQHF.

CDR3 sequence: CASSRRRESSYEQYF. CDR3 DNA sequence: TGTGCCAGTAGTCGTCGGCGGGAGAGCTCCTACGAGCAGTACTTC. The V gene is TRBV19, the J gene TRBJ2-7; TRBD2 agrees at 7 bases. The CDR3 consists of 15 residues. V lost 5 bases, J lost 0 bases, and 7 bases stayed unmatched. The germline gives CDR1 LNHDA, CDR2 SQIVND (reference sequence).

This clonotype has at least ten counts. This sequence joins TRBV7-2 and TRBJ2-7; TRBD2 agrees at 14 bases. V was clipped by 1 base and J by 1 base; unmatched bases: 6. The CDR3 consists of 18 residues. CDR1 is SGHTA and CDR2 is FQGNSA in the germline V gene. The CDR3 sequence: CASSLGLAGGPVSYEQYF. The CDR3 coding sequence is TGTGCCAGCAGCTTAGGACTAGCGGGAGGGCCTGTTTCCTACGAGCAGTACTTC.

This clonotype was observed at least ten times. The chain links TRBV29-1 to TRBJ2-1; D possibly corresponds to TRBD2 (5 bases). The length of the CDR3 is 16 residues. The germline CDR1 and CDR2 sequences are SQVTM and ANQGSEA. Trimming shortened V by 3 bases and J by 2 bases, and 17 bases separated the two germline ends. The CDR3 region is CSVDTAEGGPYNEQFF. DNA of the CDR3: TGCAGCGTTGATACGGCCGAGGGCGGCCCCTACAATGAGCAGTTCTTC.

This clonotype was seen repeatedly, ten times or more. For the CDR3, the DNA is TGTGCCAGCAGTTACGCGACAGGGAGCGGTCAGCCCCAGCATTTT. Protein: CASSYATGSGQPQHF. J is TRBJ1-5 and V is TRBV6-5; 7 bases match TRBD1. The V and J ends lost 2 bases and 6 bases, in that order; junction bases with no gene match: 7. The germline V gene encodes CDR1 MNHEY and CDR2 SVGAGI. The CDR3 sequence is 15 residues long.

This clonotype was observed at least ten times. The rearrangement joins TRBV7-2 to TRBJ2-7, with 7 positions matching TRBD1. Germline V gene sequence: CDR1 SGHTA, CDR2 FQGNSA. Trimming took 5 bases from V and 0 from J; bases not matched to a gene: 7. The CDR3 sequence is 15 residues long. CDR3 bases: TGTGCCAGCAGCCTCCCGGACAGGCTCTCCTACGAGCAGTACTTC. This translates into CASSLPDRLSYEQYF.

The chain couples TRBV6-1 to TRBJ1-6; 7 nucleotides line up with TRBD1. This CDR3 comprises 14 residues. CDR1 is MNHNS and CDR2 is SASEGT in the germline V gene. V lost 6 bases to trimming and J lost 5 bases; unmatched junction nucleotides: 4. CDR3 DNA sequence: TGTGCCAGCAGGGCGACAGGGAATAATTCACCCCTCCACTTT. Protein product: CASRATGNNSPLHF.

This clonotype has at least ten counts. The CDR3 loop reads CASSPRTSGFQETQYF. Here the CDR3 DNA reads TGTGCCAGCAGCCCCAGGACTAGCGGATTCCAAGAGACCCAGTACTTC. This chain joins TRBV11-2 and TRBJ2-5; 10 bases match TRBD2. Germline trimming cut 5 bases from V and 1 base from J; bases unmatched to any gene: 7. This CDR3 region has 16 residues. Germline V gene sequence: CDR1 SGHAT, CDR2 FQNNGV.

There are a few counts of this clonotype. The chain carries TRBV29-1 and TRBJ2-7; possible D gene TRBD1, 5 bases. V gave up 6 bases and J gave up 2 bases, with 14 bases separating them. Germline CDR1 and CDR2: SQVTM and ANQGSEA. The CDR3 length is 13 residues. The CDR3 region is CSVPVRGTYEQYF. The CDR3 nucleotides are TGCAGCGTCCCCGTTAGGGGCACCTACGAGCAGTACTTC.

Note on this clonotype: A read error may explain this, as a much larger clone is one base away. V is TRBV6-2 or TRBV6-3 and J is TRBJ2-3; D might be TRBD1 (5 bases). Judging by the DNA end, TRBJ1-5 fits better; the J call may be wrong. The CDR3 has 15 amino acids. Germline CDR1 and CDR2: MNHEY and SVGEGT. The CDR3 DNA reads TGTGCCAGCAGGAGGGGACTGGAACCCACAGATACGCAGCATTTT. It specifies CASRRGLEPTDTQHF.

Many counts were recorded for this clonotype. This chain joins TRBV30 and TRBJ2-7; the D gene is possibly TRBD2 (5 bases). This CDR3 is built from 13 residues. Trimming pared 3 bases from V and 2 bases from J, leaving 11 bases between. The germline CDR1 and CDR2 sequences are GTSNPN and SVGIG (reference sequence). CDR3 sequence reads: CAWRTILAYEQYF. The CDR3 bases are TGTGCCTGGAGGACTATTCTCGCCTACGAGCAGTACTTC.

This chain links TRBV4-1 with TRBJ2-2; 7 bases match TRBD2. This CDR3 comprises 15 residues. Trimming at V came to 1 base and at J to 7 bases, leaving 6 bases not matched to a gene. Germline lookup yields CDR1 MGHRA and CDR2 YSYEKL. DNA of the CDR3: TGCGCCAGCAGCCAAGGGACTAGTATAATCGGGGAGCTGTTTTTT. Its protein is CASSQGTSIIGELFF.

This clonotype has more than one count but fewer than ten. For the CDR3, the DNA is TGCGCCAGCAGCCCAACGGTAGGGCGTAAAGAGACCCAGTACTTC. As protein: CASSPTVGRKETQYF. This rearrangement joins TRBV5-1 to TRBJ2-5; D ambiguous. V lost 4 bases and J 3 bases, leaving 16 bases between the germline ends. The CDR3 spans 15 residues. The germline V gene has CDR1 SGHRS and CDR2 YFSETQ.

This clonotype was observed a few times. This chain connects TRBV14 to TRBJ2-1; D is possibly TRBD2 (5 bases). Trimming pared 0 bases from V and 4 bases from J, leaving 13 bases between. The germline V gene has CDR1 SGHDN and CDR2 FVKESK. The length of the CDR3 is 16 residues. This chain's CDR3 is CASSQETTWYYNEQFF. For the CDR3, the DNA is TGTGCCAGCAGCCAAGAGACTACTTGGTATTACAATGAGCAGTTCTTC.

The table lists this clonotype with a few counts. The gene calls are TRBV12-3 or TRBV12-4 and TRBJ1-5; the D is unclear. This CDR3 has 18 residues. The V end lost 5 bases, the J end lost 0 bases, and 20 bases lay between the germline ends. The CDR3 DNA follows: TGTGCCAGCAGTACACTGGTAGGAGCTGTGTATAGCAATCAGCCCCAGCATTTT. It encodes CASSTLVGAVYSNQPQHF.

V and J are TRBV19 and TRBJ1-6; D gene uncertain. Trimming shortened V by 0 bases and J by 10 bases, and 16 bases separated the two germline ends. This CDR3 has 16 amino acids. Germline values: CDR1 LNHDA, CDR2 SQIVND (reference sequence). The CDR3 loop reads CASSIDRSAIASPLHF. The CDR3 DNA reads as TGTGCCAGTAGTATAGATCGTTCCGCGATCGCCTCACCCCTCCACTTT.

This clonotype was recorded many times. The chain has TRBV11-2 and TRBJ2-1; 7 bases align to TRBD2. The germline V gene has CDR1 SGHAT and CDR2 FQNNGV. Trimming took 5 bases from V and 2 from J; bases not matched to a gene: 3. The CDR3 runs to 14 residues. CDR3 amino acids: CASSGGGAYNEQFF. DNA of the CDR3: TGTGCCAGCAGCGGGGGGGGGGCCTACAATGAGCAGTTCTTC.

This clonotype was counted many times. CDR3 in DNA: TGTGCCAGCAGCTTTGGCGGAACCTTTCAAGAGACCCAGTACTTC. As protein: CASSFGGTFQETQYF. The chain employs TRBV7-9 and TRBJ2-5; no clear D gene. The CDR3 runs to 15 residues. Trimming took 3 bases from V and 2 from J, leaving 13 bases between them. Germline V CDR1 and CDR2: SEHNR, FQNEAQ (reference sequence).

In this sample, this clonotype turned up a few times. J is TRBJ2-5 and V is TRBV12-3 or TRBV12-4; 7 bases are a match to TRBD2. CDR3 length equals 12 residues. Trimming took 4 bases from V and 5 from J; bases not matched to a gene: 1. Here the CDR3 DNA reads TGTGCCAGCAGTTGGGACTACGAGACCCAGTACTTC. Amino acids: CASSWDYETQYF.

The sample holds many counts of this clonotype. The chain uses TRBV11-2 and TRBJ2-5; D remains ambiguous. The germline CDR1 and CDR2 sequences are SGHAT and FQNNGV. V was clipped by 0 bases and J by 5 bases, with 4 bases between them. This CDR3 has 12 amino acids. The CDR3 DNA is TGTGCCAGCAGCTTAGATGGCGAGACCCAGTACTTC. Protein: CASSLDGETQYF.

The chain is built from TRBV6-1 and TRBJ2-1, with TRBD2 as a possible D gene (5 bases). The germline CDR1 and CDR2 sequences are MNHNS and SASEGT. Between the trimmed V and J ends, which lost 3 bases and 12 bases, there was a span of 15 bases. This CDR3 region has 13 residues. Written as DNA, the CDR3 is TGTGCCAGCAGTGAGAGGACTGGCCGAAGGCAGTTCTTC. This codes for CASSERTGRRQFF.

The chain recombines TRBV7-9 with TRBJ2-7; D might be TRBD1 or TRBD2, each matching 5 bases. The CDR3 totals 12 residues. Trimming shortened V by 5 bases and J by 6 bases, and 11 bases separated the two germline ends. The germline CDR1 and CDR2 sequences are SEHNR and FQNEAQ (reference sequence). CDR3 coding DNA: TGTGCCAGCAGCCCCAGGGACCTCGAGCAGTACTTC. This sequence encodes CASSPRDLEQYF. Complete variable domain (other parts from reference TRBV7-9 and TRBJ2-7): DTGVSQNPRHKITKRGQNVTFRCDPISEHNRLYWYRQTLGQGPEFLTYFQNEAQLEKSRLLSDRFSAERPKGSFSTLEIQRTEQGDSAMYLCASSPRDLEQYFGPGTRLTVT.

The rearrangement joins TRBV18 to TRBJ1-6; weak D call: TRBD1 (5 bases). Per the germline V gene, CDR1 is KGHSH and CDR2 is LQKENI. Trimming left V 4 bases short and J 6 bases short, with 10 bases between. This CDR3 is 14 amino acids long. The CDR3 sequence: CASSLNRSNSPLHF. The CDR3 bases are TGTGCCAGCTCACTCAACAGGAGTAATTCACCCCTCCACTTT.

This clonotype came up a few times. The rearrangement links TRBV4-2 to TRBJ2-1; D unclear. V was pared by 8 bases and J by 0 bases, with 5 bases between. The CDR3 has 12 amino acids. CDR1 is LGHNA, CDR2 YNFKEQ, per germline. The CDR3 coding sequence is TGTGCCAGCCAAAGCTCCTACAATGAGCAGTTCTTC. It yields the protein CASQSSYNEQFF.